Below are 21 T cell receptor beta chains sequenced from a single sample in a study of cytomegalovirus exposure and HLA in healthy donors. PCR amplification relied on 60 Vbeta primers (plus 13 Jbeta primers). Produced via immunoSEQ multiplex PCR; TCRdb's table is partial and in-frame only. The sample gives 150,000 to 250,000 clones, roughly 85% of which show up once; around 4.8% is in the top ten. The specimen sequenced was PBMCs. These receptor sequences come from a woman aged 25-40 years in good health and CMV-seropositive.

This clone has only one observation. The V gene is TRBV5-1, the J gene TRBJ2-7; 13 bases are shared with TRBD2. CDR1 is SGHRS, CDR2 YFSETQ, per germline. The CDR3 has 17 amino acids. Losses at the gene ends were 4 bases for V and 0 bases for J; bases not matched to a gene: 7. DNA for the CDR3: TGCGCCAGCAGCCCCGGACTAGCGGGGGTAAGCTCCTACGAGCAGTACTTC. Its protein product is CASSPGLAGVSSYEQYF.

The V call is TRBV4-2, the J call TRBJ2-1; tentatively, D is TRBD2 (5 bases). Trimming stripped 1 base from V and 4 bases from J, with 14 bases between. Germline V gives CDR1 LGHNA, CDR2 YNFKEQ. The CDR3 totals 16 residues. The CDR3 region has the DNA TGTGCCAGCAGCCAAGTAGTCCAGCGGAGTTACAATGAGCAGTTCTTC. Translating it yields CASSQVVQRSYNEQFF.

The V gene is TRBV29-1, the J gene TRBJ2-5, with 9 bases fitting TRBD1. The DNA matches TRBJ2-7 better at its end, which makes the J call doubtful. Germline V gene sequence: CDR1 SQVTM, CDR2 ANQGSEA. The CDR3 loop spans 13 amino acids. The CDR3 DNA reads as TGCAGCGCCCGGGACAGGGTTTCCTACGAGCAGTACTTC. Amino acid sequence: CSARDRVSYEQYF.

Only one count was recorded for this clone. The gene calls are TRBV7-9 and TRBJ1-3, with TRBD1 identical over 10 bases. The V and J ends lost 6 bases and 0 bases, in that order; junction bases with no gene match: 8. Germline CDR1 is SEHNR and CDR2 is FQNEAQ (reference sequence). The CDR3 runs to 17 residues. DNA for the CDR3: TGTGCCAGCAGTCCCGTGTGGGACAGGGGCTCTGGAAACACCATATATTTT. This sequence encodes CASSPVWDRGSGNTIYF.

The chain carries TRBV10-3 and TRBJ2-1, with 14 bases fitting TRBD2. V shed 10 bases and J 0 bases; nucleotides not matched to a gene: 5. Germline V gene sequence: CDR1 ENHRY, CDR2 SYGVKD. The CDR3 is 16 residues long. Written as DNA, the CDR3 is TGTGCCACCACCGGGACTAGCGGGAGCTCCTACAATGAGCAGTTCTTC. Amino acids: CATTGTSGSSYNEQFF.

The genes are TRBV2 and TRBJ2-3; D possibly corresponds to TRBD2 (6 bases). Per germline, CDR1 SNHLY and CDR2 FYNNEI. V was trimmed by 6 bases and J by 3 bases, leaving 10 bases between them. This CDR3 is 13 amino acids long. CDR3 protein: CASRGGATDTQYF. The DNA of the CDR3 is TGTGCCAGCAGGGGCGGGGCAACAGATACGCAGTATTTT. Together with reference TRBV2 and TRBJ2-3, the CDR3 gives the full variable domain: EPEVTQTPSHQVTQMGQEVILRCVPISNHLYFYWYRQILGQKVEFLVSFYNNEISEKSEIFDDQFSVERPDGSNFTLKIRSTKLEDSAMYFCASRGGATDTQYFGPGTRLTVL.

The chain joins TRBV9 to TRBJ1-6, with a tentative D call TRBD1 (6 bases). The CDR3 loop spans 15 amino acids. Looked up from germline, CDR1 is SGDLS and CDR2 is YYNGEE. Deletions cut 3 bases from V and 9 bases from J, with 16 bases between. Written as DNA, the CDR3 is TGTGCCAGCAGCGCAACGACAGGACCGGGTTCACCCCTCCACTTT. Protein: CASSATTGPGSPLHF.

The DNA for the CDR3 is TGTGCCAGCAGCTCCGCCGGGGAGCAGTACTTC. Protein product: CASSSAGEQYF. V is TRBV11-3 and J is TRBJ2-7; D not resolved. Germline V CDR1 and CDR2: SGHNT, YENEEA. V lost 4 bases and J 7 bases, leaving 8 bases between the germline ends. This CDR3 contains 11 residues.

The rearrangement joins TRBV2 to TRBJ2-1, with a possible D match to TRBD1 (6 bases). The CDR3 is 15 amino acids. Germline V CDR1 and CDR2: SNHLY, FYNNEI. The germline V and J ends were trimmed by 8 bases and 7 bases, with 21 bases remaining between them. CDR3 loop: CASRDIGTTRNEQFF. The CDR3 DNA reads as TGTGCCAGCCGGGACATCGGTACTACGCGGAATGAGCAGTTCTTC.

V is TRBV7-2 and J is TRBJ1-3; D uncertain. This CDR3 has 14 residues. Germline V gives CDR1 SGHTA, CDR2 FQGNSA. Between the trimmed V and J ends, which lost 1 base and 4 bases, there was a span of 8 bases. This CDR3 is CASSLGLSGNTIYF. The CDR3 nucleotides read TGTGCCAGCAGCTTAGGTCTAAGCGGAAACACCATATATTTT.

The V gene is TRBV11-2, the J gene TRBJ1-4; possible D gene TRBD1, 6 bases. The CDR3 sequence is 12 residues long. V lost 10 bases and J lost 5, with 11 bases in between. The germline gives CDR1 SGHAT, CDR2 FQNNGV. The CDR3 sequence: CATQGYNEKLFF. The DNA of the CDR3 is TGTGCCACCCAGGGGTACAATGAAAAACTGTTTTTT.

The chain joins TRBV19 to TRBJ2-5; the D gene is possibly TRBD1 (7 bases). Germline CDR1 LNHDA, CDR2 SQIVND (reference sequence). Deletions cut 2 bases from V and 2 bases from J, with 12 bases between. The length of the CDR3 is 15 residues. This CDR3 reads CASSIWGDSQETQYF. CDR3 in DNA: TGTGCCAGTAGTATATGGGGGGACAGTCAAGAGACCCAGTACTTC.

This chain uses TRBV27 with TRBJ1-4; 7 nucleotides align to TRBD1. Germline assignment: CDR1 MNHEY and CDR2 SMNVEV (reference sequence). This CDR3 region has 16 residues. V lost 4 bases, J lost 6 bases, and 11 bases stayed unmatched. The CDR3 sequence: CASSWGPDRVDEKLFF. CDR3 in DNA: TGTGCCAGCAGTTGGGGTCCTGACAGGGTAGATGAAAAACTGTTTTTT.

The chain uses TRBV5-4 and TRBJ2-1; 10 bases fit TRBD2. This CDR3 has 12 amino acids. CDR1 is SGHNT, CDR2 YYREEE, per germline (reference sequence). V shed 0 bases, J shed 13 bases, and the junction held 1 base outside the gene matches. CDR3 amino acids: CASSLGTSGQFF. CDR3 nucleotides: TGTGCCAGCAGCTTGGGGACTAGCGGACAGTTCTTC.

This clone was recorded only once. The genes are TRBV6-5 and TRBJ1-3, with D unclear. Deletions cut 8 bases from V and 3 bases from J, with 8 bases between. CDR3 length: 12 amino acids. Germline CDR1 is MNHEY and CDR2 is SVGAGI. The CDR3 loop is CASGVVGNTIYF. The CDR3 DNA is TGTGCCAGCGGAGTAGTTGGAAACACCATATATTTT.

The chain carries TRBV5-1 and TRBJ2-7; 8 positions agree with TRBD1. Germline V gives CDR1 SGHRS, CDR2 YFSETQ. With V trimmed by 4 bases and J by 2 bases, 11 bases remained unmatched. The CDR3 runs to 16 residues. The CDR3 here is CASSPTSPGQAYEQYF. The CDR3 coding sequence is TGCGCCAGCAGCCCCACCAGCCCGGGACAGGCCTACGAGCAGTACTTC.

The genes are TRBV7-9 and TRBJ1-4, with D unclear. Germline V gives CDR1 SEHNR, CDR2 FQNEAQ (reference sequence). The V end lost 0 bases, the J end lost 8 bases, and 13 bases lay between the germline ends. This CDR3 has 15 amino acids. The CDR3 DNA sequence: TGTGCCAGCAGCTTAGCGTCCGTAGAGGGAGAAAAACTGTTTTTT. Protein product: CASSLASVEGEKLFF.

This clone was detected once. V is TRBV29-1 and J is TRBJ2-5; D might be TRBD1 (6 bases). The CDR3 has 13 amino acids. Germline CDR1 SQVTM, CDR2 ANQGSEA. Trimming stripped 6 bases from V and 0 bases from J, with 11 bases between. The CDR3 coding sequence is TGCAGCGTCCTAAGGGGGTACCAAGAGACCCAGTACTTC. Its protein product is CSVLRGYQETQYF.

The chain employs TRBV18 and TRBJ2-7, with 8 bases that match TRBD2. With 1 base clipped from V and 8 bases from J, the junction kept 10 bases outside the gene matches. Per the germline V gene, CDR1 is KGHSH and CDR2 is LQKENI. The CDR3 loop spans 15 amino acids. In DNA form, the CDR3 reads TGTGCCAGCTCACCACGCCTGACGGGGGGGCCCCAGCAGTACTTC. Its translation: CASSPRLTGGPQQYF.

V usage is TRBV18 and J usage is TRBJ2-1; 13 nucleotides agree with TRBD2. CDR1 and CDR2 (germline): KGHSH, LQKENI. There are 18 residues in the CDR3. With 5 bases clipped from V and 3 bases from J, the junction kept 10 bases outside the gene matches. CDR3 region: CASSMGLAGPKNYNEQFF. In nucleotides, the CDR3 is TGTGCCAGCTCAATGGGACTAGCGGGACCGAAAAACTACAATGAGCAGTTCTTC.

This sequence joins TRBV18 and TRBJ1-5; 10 bases map to TRBD1. Per the germline V gene, CDR1 is KGHSH and CDR2 is LQKENI. The CDR3 is made up of 15 amino acids. With 5 bases clipped from V and 7 bases from J, the junction kept 8 bases outside the gene matches. CDR3 protein: CASSSGQGIEQPQHF. CDR3 bases: TGTGCCAGCTCATCGGGACAGGGGATCGAACAGCCCCAGCATTTT.